The clone carrying this TCR beta chain was seen a handful of times. The target antigen is unknown. Having been cultured for roughly 11 days, the cells underwent CD4+ T cell isolation. Each vaccine recipient was nucleocapsid antibody negative and had no prior SARS-CoV-2 infection. The V and J ends lost 6 bases and 3 bases respectively, with 12 bases between them. CDR3 size: 14 residues. Germline loops: CDR1 LNHDA, CDR2 SQIVND (reference sequence). This table comes from immunoSEQ multiplex PCR, and its TCRdb copy is limited to in-frame clones, with some not included. The table has more than 35,000 clones, about 70% seen once. The data were taken from a study of vaccination effects on CD4 cells after COVID-19. Study-wide context: Before sequencing, viral peptide pools were used by the ViraFEST assay to expand antigen-specific CD4+ T cells. Roughly 1.8 million PBMC per well received 9 to 10 IU/ml IL-2 and roughly 10 ug/ml peptides in culture.

Study-level points and caveats: Infection-derived and vaccine-derived clones contracted markedly late after vaccination.

This receptor was identified in a human donor who received a COVID-19 vaccine. The sample in question was CD4+ T cells from PBMCs cultured without peptide, obtained before COVID-19 vaccination. The chain is built from TRBV19 and TRBJ1-5; D is perhaps TRBD1 (6 bases). CDR3 sequence: CASSRQDVNQPQHF. CDR3 coding DNA: TGTGCCAGTAGCAGACAGGACGTCAATCAGCCCCAGCATTTT.